This TCR beta chain emerged from a study of sequential checkpoint blockade in melanoma (dated by TCRdb to between 2018 and 2021). For the wider study: Patients were randomized 1:1 to first-line nivolumab followed by ipilimumab (arm A) or ipilimumab followed by nivolumab (arm B). Both trial sequences were followed by maintenance nivolumab.

Taken from cysteine to phenylalanine, the CDR3 has 16 residues. Here the CDR3 DNA is all that survives: 48 bases in frame from base 1. For this chain, trimming is 6 bases at the V end and 0 bases at the J end, and the number of junction bases without a gene match is 7. The germline V gene supplies CDR1 SNHLY and CDR2 FYNNEI. The immunoSEQ Assay was used to immunosequence TCRbeta CDR3 regions from genomic DNA. Genomic DNA was amplified by bias-controlled multiplex PCR before high-throughput sequencing. Concerning the study's data processing: To quantify the absolute abundance of each unique TCRbeta CDR3 region, the sequences were collapsed and filtered. Clonality, defined as 1 minus Pielou's evenness, was calculated using productive rearrangements only. A previously published method was used to identify clones whose frequencies were significantly greater in on-treatment samples than in baseline samples. Sourced from immuneACCESS, this table was stored by TCRdb with only in-frame sequences that have V and J called. A share of the clones is absent; for the studies checked, an unresolved V gene accounts for under half, and the remainder has no known explanation. The V and J calls and clone size are taken from that table; D and trimming were inferred from the DNA. The sample contains over a thousand clones, about 65% of them found a single time. Of the sample, 50% to 60% is held by the ten largest clones.

Concerning this clone: Its antigen has not been determined. Base qualities are not recorded, but no much larger clone differs from it by a single base.

Explained via the paper, the treatment or condition label denotes: randomized to nivolumab then ipilimumab (arm A) or the reverse (arm B). None of the patients in the trial had previously been given DNA-damaging chemotherapy. On a FACS Aria II flow cytometer, live CD3+CD8+ cells that were negative for CD19 and CD56 were sorted from thawed PBMCs. CheckMate 064, a randomized, open-label phase II trial of sequential checkpoint blockade, was the source of the samples, all of which came from patients with melanoma. Peripheral blood mononuclear cells were collected by leukapheresis, purified using Ficoll-Paque, and frozen in human serum containing approximately 9.8% DMSO. Purity of sorted blood CD3+CD8+ cells was verified at >95% immediately after sorting, followed by DNA extraction. Findings and caveats that apply to the study as a whole: The response-prediction model combining TCR metrics and mutation burden needs validation in larger, independent patient cohorts.

The TCR originated in a human donor with melanoma. The chain links TRBV2 with TRBJ2-5, with 10 middle bases fitting TRBD2. This sample comprised CD8+ T cells sorted from blood (inferred from file names), obtained from a patient given nivolumab and ipilimumab in sequence. The base sequence is TGTGCCAGCAGCCCAGGGACTAGCGATAACCAAGAGACCCAGTACTTC. This sequence encodes CASSPGTSDNQETQYF.